Sequencing of this TCR beta chain was carried out in a study of T cell changes during pregnancy in multiple sclerosis. Sequencing was performed with immunoSEQ multiplex PCR; in TCRdb, only in-frame clones are kept and a portion is missing. The sample carries 50,000 or so clones, about 92% recorded once. CDR1 GTSNPN and CDR2 SVGIG come from the germline V gene (reference sequence). This CDR3 has 12 residues. V lost 8 bases, J lost 2 bases, and 9 bases lay in between. The V call is TRBV30, the J call TRBJ1-4; TRBD1 might be the D (5 bases). This sequence was found in a female donor with multiple sclerosis, enrolled in a pregnancy study. The sample was CD4+ T cells from peripheral blood mononuclear cells, taken before pregnancy. The CDR3 coding sequence is TGTGCCCCGCGGGGGACTAATGAAAAACTGTTTTTT. It translates to CAPRGTNEKLFF.